One and the same sample provided the 21 T cell receptor beta chains below, sequenced in a study of metastatic and nonmetastatic thyroid tumors. Nobody among the patients had been given any treatment before thyroid surgery. Via MiXCR, TCRdb re-called the PCR reads. The sample has tens of thousands of clones, roughly 38% seen once. Material: tumor tissue. The receptors shown here come from a female donor with papillary thyroid cancer or a benign thyroid nodule (not recorded which). Some clones in this sample may be carry-over from other donors' samples.

V and J are TRBV28 and TRBJ1-2; a possible D gene is TRBD1 (6 bases). Germline CDR1 MDHEN, CDR2 SYDVKM. This CDR3 spans 12 amino acids. The ends were cut back, 4 bases at V and 8 bases at J, with 11 bases in the middle. CDR3 sequence (DNA): TGTGCCAGCAGTTCAGGGGCTAAGGGCTACACCTTC. It translates to CASSSGAKGYTF.

This chain joins TRBV12-3 or TRBV12-4 and TRBJ1-3; D is undetermined. The CDR3 totals 12 residues. V was pared by 2 bases and J by 1 base, with 0 bases between. The CDR3 sequence: CASSLSGNTIYF. The CDR3 coding sequence is TGTGCCAGCAGTTTATCTGGAAACACCATATATTTT.

This clone was recorded a few times. The chain combines TRBV6-5 with TRBJ1-2; tentative D call: TRBD1 (6 bases). V dropped 0 bases and J dropped 3 bases, with 14 bases sitting between them. This CDR3 region has 16 residues. Germline CDR1 MNHEY, CDR2 SVGAGI. The CDR3 DNA is TGTGCCAGCAGTTACTCCGACGCCCCAGGGGACTATGGCTACACCTTC. Translated: CASSYSDAPGDYGYTF.

The J gene is TRBJ1-3, the V gene TRBV6-1, with 8 bases lining up with TRBD1. Unmatched junction bases numbered 9, after V lost 8 bases and J lost 0 bases. Germline CDR1 and CDR2: MNHNS and SASEGT. There are 16 residues in the CDR3. CDR3 coding DNA: TGTGCCAGCGGAGCGGGACAGGCCTACTCTGGAAACACCATATATTTT. Translated, it gives CASGAGQAYSGNTIYF.

The chain has TRBV28 and TRBJ2-7; 11 positions match TRBD2. The CDR3 is 14 residues long. Trimming at V came to 6 bases and at J to 2 bases, leaving 3 bases not matched to a gene. Germline V gene lookup returns CDR1 MDHEN and CDR2 SYDVKM. The DNA for the CDR3 is TGTGCCAGCAGAGGGACTAGCGGTCCCTACGAGCAGTACTTC. It is translated as CASRGTSGPYEQYF.

In its sample, this clone was seen a few times. The genes are TRBV6-1 and TRBJ2-2; possibly TRBD1 for D (5 bases). The germline V and J ends were trimmed by 3 bases and 4 bases, with 12 bases remaining between them. The CDR3 runs to 15 residues. Germline CDR1 MNHNS, CDR2 SASEGT. CDR3 sequence reads: CASSEWGASTGELFF. CDR3 DNA sequence: TGTGCCAGCAGTGAGTGGGGCGCGAGCACCGGGGAGCTGTTTTTT.

This clone was counted between two and nine times. In DNA, the CDR3 is TGCAGTGCGGAGACCGGGACTAGCGGATCCTACGAGCAGTACTTC. This sequence encodes CSAETGTSGSYEQYF. This chain joins TRBV20-1 and TRBJ2-7, with 11 positions matching TRBD2. J gave up 1 base and V 6 bases, and 8 bases lay outside the gene matches. CDR1 and CDR2 (germline): DFQATT, SNEGSKA (reference sequence). CDR3 size: 15 residues.

The J gene is TRBJ1-1, the V gene TRBV30; 11 bases are shared with TRBD1. Germline CDR1 reads GTSNPN; CDR2 reads SVGIG (reference sequence). This CDR3 has 13 residues. Trimming cost V 7 bases and J 5 bases; bases outside gene matches: 6. The CDR3 DNA reads as TGTGCCTTACCCCGGGACAGGGGGACTGAAGCTTTCTTT. As protein: CALPRDRGTEAFF.

This clone came up a few times. The chain carries TRBV27 and TRBJ1-2, with D perhaps matching TRBD1 (6 bases). Germline V gene sequence: CDR1 MNHEY, CDR2 SMNVEV (reference sequence). V was clipped by 6 bases and J by 3 bases, with 17 bases between them. This CDR3 is built from 15 residues. As DNA, the CDR3 is TGTGCCAGCAGCGCGCAGGGGCTCGGGGACTATGGCTACACCTTC. Translation: CASSAQGLGDYGYTF.

This clone appeared a few times. The gene calls are TRBV12-3 or TRBV12-4 and TRBJ2-1; 7 bases line up with TRBD2. The CDR3 length is 15 residues. The J segment lost 4 bases and the V segment lost 2 bases, leaving 5 bases of the junction unmatched. CDR3 nucleotide sequence: TGTGCCAGCAGTTTACGAGCGGGATGGTACAATGAGCAGTTCTTC. It is translated as CASSLRAGWYNEQFF.

The chain recombines TRBV6-2 or TRBV6-3 with TRBJ2-5, with D perhaps assigned TRBD1 or TRBD2 (5 bases each). Trimming took off 6 bases at V and 5 bases at J, with 16 bases between the two ends. Germline-derived CDR1 and CDR2 are MNHEY and SVGEGT. This CDR3 is 14 amino acids long. CDR3 protein: CASSPGTWGETQYF. The CDR3 coding sequence is TGTGCCAGCAGCCCCGGGACCTGGGGGGAGACCCAGTACTTC.

The chain has TRBV19 and TRBJ2-1; 9 nucleotides match TRBD2. V shed 10 bases, J shed 2 bases, and the junction held 9 bases outside the gene matches. The CDR3 has 15 amino acids. Germline CDR1 LNHDA, CDR2 SQIVND (reference sequence). CDR3 DNA sequence: TGTGCCACCAGTGAAGGCGGGAGGGCCTACAATGAGCAGTTCTTC. Its protein product is CATSEGGRAYNEQFF.

The J gene is TRBJ1-2, the V gene TRBV4-3, with D perhaps matching TRBD1 (6 bases). Per the germline V gene, CDR1 is LGHNA and CDR2 is YSLEER. The germline V and J ends were trimmed by 1 base and 4 bases, with 13 bases remaining between them. The CDR3 contains 15 residues. CDR3 in amino acids: CASSQGLDSAYGYTF. The CDR3, as DNA: TGCGCCAGCAGCCAAGGCCTGGACAGCGCCTATGGCTACACCTTC.

This chain uses TRBV4-1 with TRBJ2-7; TRBD1 matches 7 bases. V lost 0 bases and J lost 0; bases outside the gene matches: 5. The germline gives CDR1 MGHRA, CDR2 YSYEKL. The CDR3 is 16 residues long. The CDR3 loop reads CASSQDPGGSSYEQYF. Here the CDR3 DNA reads TGCGCCAGCAGCCAAGATCCAGGGGGAAGCTCCTACGAGCAGTACTTC.

The genes are TRBV9 and TRBJ2-5; a weak D match, TRBD2 (5 bases). The CDR3 is 14 residues long. Germline V gene sequence: CDR1 SGDLS, CDR2 YYNGEE. V lost 4 bases and J 0 bases, leaving 10 bases between the germline ends. CDR3 coding DNA: TGTGCCAGCAGCCAAGGTAGCGACCAAGAGACCCAGTACTTC. It specifies CASSQGSDQETQYF. Together with reference TRBV9 and TRBJ2-5, the CDR3 gives the full variable domain: DSGVTQTPKHLITATGQRVTLRCSPRSGDLSVYWYQQSLDQGLQFLIQYYNGEERAKGNILERFSAQQFPDLHSELNLSSLELGDSALYFCASSQGSDQETQYFGPGTRLLVL.

The CDR3, as DNA: TGCGCCAGCAGCCTGGACGGACCCACTGAAGCTTTCTTT. Amino acid sequence: CASSLDGPTEAFF. V gene TRBV5-1 combines with J gene TRBJ1-1; D ambiguous. Germline CDR1 and CDR2: SGHRS and YFSETQ. Deletions cut 4 bases from V and 4 bases from J, with 11 bases between. This CDR3 comprises 13 residues.

This chain joins TRBV20-1 and TRBJ2-7; weak D call: TRBD2 (6 bases). Per the germline V gene, CDR1 is DFQATT and CDR2 is SNEGSKA (reference sequence). Trimming took 5 bases from V and 5 from J, leaving 19 bases between them. The CDR3 contains 14 residues. CDR3 protein: CSARKEGLFDEQYF. CDR3 coding DNA: TGCAGTGCTCGGAAGGAGGGCCTATTCGACGAGCAGTACTTC.

The genes are TRBV6-1 and TRBJ1-6; D remains unclear. With 1 base removed from V and 9 bases from J, the gap between germline ends came to 13 bases. Germline values: CDR1 MNHNS, CDR2 SASEGT. CDR3 length: 15 residues. The CDR3 DNA follows: TGTGCCAGCAGTGAAGGGCGGGGTATGGGTTCACCCCTCCACTTT. The encoded protein is CASSEGRGMGSPLHF.

The rearrangement links TRBV4-2 to TRBJ2-1; no definite D call. This CDR3 is built from 15 residues. Looked up from germline, CDR1 is LGHNA and CDR2 is YNFKEQ. Between the trimmed V and J ends, which lost 2 bases and 7 bases, there was a span of 15 bases. CDR3 protein: CASSQYGGSGNEQFF. The CDR3 region has the DNA TGTGCCAGCAGCCAATATGGCGGCTCTGGTAATGAGCAGTTCTTC.

The V and J genes are TRBV2 and TRBJ2-2; 9 nucleotides align to TRBD2. V gave up 4 bases and J gave up 5 bases; unmatched junction bases: 5. The germline V gene encodes CDR1 SNHLY and CDR2 FYNNEI. This CDR3 contains 15 residues. The DNA of the CDR3 is TGTGCCAGCAGTGGGGGGACTAGCCGAACCGGGGAGCTGTTTTTT. Protein product: CASSGGTSRTGELFF.

CDR3 in amino acids: CASSNDPDRGLTGELFF. CDR3 nucleotide sequence: TGTGCCAGCAGCAACGACCCGGACAGGGGGCTAACCGGGGAGCTGTTTTTT. J is TRBJ2-2 and V is TRBV11-1; TRBD1 matches 11 bases. CDR3 length: 17 amino acids. Germline assignment: CDR1 SGHAT and CDR2 FQDESV (reference sequence). The junction had 10 bases not matched to a gene; V was cut back by 5 bases and J by 5 bases. Based on the CDR3 plus reference TRBV11-1 and TRBJ2-2, the full variable domain is EAEVAQSPRYKITEKSQAVAFWCDPISGHATLYWYRQILGQGPELLVQFQDESVVDDSQLPKDRFSAERLKGVDSTLKIQPAELGDSAMYLCASSNDPDRGLTGELFFGEGSRLTVL.